The 3 T cell receptor beta chains reported below all come from one sample, sequenced in a study of T cells in Graves' hyperthyroidism and ophthalmopathy. Amplification of TCR beta CDR3 regions was performed using RNA transcripts as template. First-round RT-PCR targeting the TCR CDR3 was performed with the HTBI primer set. TCRdb reprocessed the multiplex PCR reads with MiXCR, giving one entry per CDR3 protein. This sample carries about 200,000 distinct CDR3 sequences, around 16% of them seen once, and the ten largest clones take roughly 55%. Sequenced material: blood. The receptors were gathered from a woman aged 45-65 years with Graves' hyperthyroidism.

This clonotype was seen ten or more times. This chain links TRBV20-1 with TRBJ2-7, with TRBD2 matching 8 bases. The germline CDR1 and CDR2 sequences are DFQATT and SNEGSKA (reference sequence). Losses at the gene ends were 6 bases for V and 3 bases for J; bases not matched to a gene: 4. The CDR3 consists of 12 residues. This CDR3 reads CSATSGGYEQYF. CDR3 bases: TGCAGTGCAACTAGCGGAGGCTACGAGCAGTACTTC.

This clonotype was observed at least ten times. The chain uses TRBV10-1 and TRBJ1-1; perhaps TRBD1 as D (5 bases). Trimming took off 0 bases at V and 1 base at J, with 6 bases between the two ends. The CDR3 consists of 14 residues. Germline CDR1 and CDR2: WNHNN and SYGVQD (reference sequence). CDR3 protein: CASSESRGNTEAFF. The CDR3 DNA follows: TGCGCCAGCAGTGAGTCGAGGGGGAACACTGAAGCTTTCTTT.

This clonotype showed up just a few times. The chain recombines TRBV7-3 with TRBJ1-4, with a tentative D call TRBD1 (5 bases). CDR3 length: 17 residues. The ends were cut back, 4 bases at V and 4 bases at J, with 19 bases in the middle. Germline CDR1 and CDR2: SGHTA and FQGTGA. The CDR3 here is CASSSRKSGPFNEKLFF. As DNA, the CDR3 is TGTGCCAGCAGCTCCAGAAAGTCAGGGCCCTTTAATGAAAAACTGTTTTTT.